This T cell receptor (beta chain) was recovered during a study of Ad26.COV2.S vaccination and SARS-CoV-2 variants. Overall study: The trial was COV1001 and the donor's arm was Ad26.COV2.S.

Treatment defined: 19 received Ad26.COV2.S at low or high dose, single or two shots; 5 received placebo; per-sample allocation not given. The samples date from day 63 after the first vaccine or placebo injection. Recruitment in Boston yielded a donor of adult age, 18-55 years. Participants' vaccine, an Ad26 vector, delivered Wuhan-strain SARS-CoV-2 spike. V lost 10 bases and J lost 0, with 10 bases in between. There are 13 residues in the CDR3. The germline CDR1 and CDR2 sequences are LNHDA and SQIVND (reference sequence). Measured with immunoSEQ multiplex PCR; TCRdb has only the in-frame clones, and not every one. Found here are around 240,000 clones, around nine tenths of them singletons; the top ten hold about 11%.

The sequence came from a person between 18 and 59 years old who received the Ad26.COV2.S COVID-19 vaccine or a placebo. The material was peripheral blood, obtained in a trial of Ad26.COV2.S vaccine versus placebo. The J gene is TRBJ1-5, the V gene TRBV19; possibly TRBD1 for D (6 bases). In DNA, the CDR3 is TGTGCCACGACAGGCTATAGCAATCAGCCCCAGCATTTT. It is translated as CATTGYSNQPQHF.